This TCR beta chain was obtained from a study of cytomegalovirus exposure and HLA in healthy donors. Overall study results and limits: The productive fraction for most TCR beta V segments was about 87% or about 30% in an earlier analysis. Specificity for CMV antigens was confirmed in vitro for a few of the CMV-associated chains. It was reported that TCR beta sequences correctly inferred the HLA-A and HLA-B alleles for most subjects. Presence/absence analyses assumed roughly uniform sequencing depth across donors.

As to this clone: Its antigen is still unknown.

Germline V gene lookup returns CDR1 LNHDA and CDR2 SQIVND (reference sequence). The CDR3 has 13 residues. With 5 bases removed from V and 5 bases from J, the gap between germline ends came to 13 bases. A multiplex PCR was run with 60 Vbeta primers and 13 Jbeta primers. The protocol was immunoSEQ multiplex PCR, while the TCRdb copy is restricted to in-frame clones and leaves out a portion. The table includes under 200,000 clones, about 80% detected once. Sequencing was carried out using PBMCs. The clonotype originates from a man aged 40-55 years in good health and CMV-seronegative. J is TRBJ2-7 and V is TRBV19; D might be TRBD2 (5 bases). The CDR3 here is CASSRTQSNEQYF. DNA of the CDR3: TGTGCCAGTAGTCGGACTCAATCGAACGAGCAGTACTTC.